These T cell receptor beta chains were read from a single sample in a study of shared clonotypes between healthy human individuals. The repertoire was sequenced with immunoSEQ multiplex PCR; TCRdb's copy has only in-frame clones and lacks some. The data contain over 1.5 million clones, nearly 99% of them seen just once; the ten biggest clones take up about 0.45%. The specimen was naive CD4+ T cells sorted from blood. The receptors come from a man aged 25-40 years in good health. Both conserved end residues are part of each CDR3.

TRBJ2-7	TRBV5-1	CASSPGLAGGSYEQYF
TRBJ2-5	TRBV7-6	CASSLFSGQGAQETQYF
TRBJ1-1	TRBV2	CASSDRRGNTEAFF
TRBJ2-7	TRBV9	CASSSSPEPSYEQYF
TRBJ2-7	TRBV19	CASSGGGGTEQYF
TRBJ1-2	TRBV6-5	CASSEPGQDGYTF
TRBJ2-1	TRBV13	CASRYTSGQNNEQFF
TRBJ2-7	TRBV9	CASSVPLAGSSYEQYF
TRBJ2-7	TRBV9	CASSVATGFEQYF
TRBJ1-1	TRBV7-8	CASSLTGNTEAFF
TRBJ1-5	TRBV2	CASSGTPGGGQPQHF
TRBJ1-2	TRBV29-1	CSAHSLTGGFYGYTF
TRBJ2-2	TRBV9	CASSARLAGTNGELFF
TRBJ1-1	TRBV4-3	CASSQDLPGNTEAFF
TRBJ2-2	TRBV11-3	CASSLDGKNTGELFF
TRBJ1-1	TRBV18	CASSPPGLMAEAFF
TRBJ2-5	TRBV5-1	CASMRVPELQETQYF
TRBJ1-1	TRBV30	CAWSLAGPGTEAFF
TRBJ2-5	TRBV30	CACENGSYFGTQYF
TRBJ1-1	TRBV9	CASARDSHLAEAFF
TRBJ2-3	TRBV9	CASSVGEGDTQYF
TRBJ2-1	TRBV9	CASSGLLFSGSSNEQFF
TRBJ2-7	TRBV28	CASRPGGALTYEQYF
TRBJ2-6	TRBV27	CASSRRVPSVTGANVLTF
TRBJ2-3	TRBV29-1	CRAWGGTDTQYF
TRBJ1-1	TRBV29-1	CSVVYWGKKMNTEAFF
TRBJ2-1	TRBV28	CATSGSLRNEQFF
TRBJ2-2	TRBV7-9	CASSPRERELFF
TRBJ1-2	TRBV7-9	CASSLTGGKNYGYTF
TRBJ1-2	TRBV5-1	CASSLTGRGTNYGYTF
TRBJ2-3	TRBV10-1	CASSDRASWETDTQYF
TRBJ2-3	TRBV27	CASSLLYTRGAGASKNTQYF
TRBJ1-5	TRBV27	CATSPPGLGSNQPQHF
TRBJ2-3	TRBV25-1	CASSEYPSGSRTDTQYF
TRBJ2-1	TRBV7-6	CASSVLAGGLDEQFF
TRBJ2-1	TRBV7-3	CASSFRDYNEQFF
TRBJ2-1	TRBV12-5	CASGLGQGSMGHNEQFF
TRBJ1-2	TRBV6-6	CASSYVGIQGNGYTF
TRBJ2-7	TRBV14	CASSHSGARWQYF
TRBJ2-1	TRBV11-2	CASSLGGDRFYNEQFF
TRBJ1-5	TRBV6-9	CASSNIQGESQPQHF
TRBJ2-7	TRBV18	CASSPLGNGLGEQYF
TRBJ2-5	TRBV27	CASSLRLGETQYF
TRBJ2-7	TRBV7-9	CASSLDTGAVLDF
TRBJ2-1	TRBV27	CASSLRRMGSEQFF
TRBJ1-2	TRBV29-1	CSVVGGPYGYTF
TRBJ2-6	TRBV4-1	CASSQLRGGTGANVLTF
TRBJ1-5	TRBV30	CAWSVPRINQPQHF
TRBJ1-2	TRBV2	CASRGLYGYTF
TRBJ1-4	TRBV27	CASRAGGSNEKLFF
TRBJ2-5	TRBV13	CASSLVSPRQGGTQYF
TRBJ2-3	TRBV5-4	CASSLDITDTQYF
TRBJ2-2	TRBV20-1	CSAPRSGELFF
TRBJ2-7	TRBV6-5	CASSYSKTLGYEQYF